These 5 T cell receptor beta chains were all obtained from the same sample, sequenced in a study of regulatory and conventional T cells in RAG deficiency. The method was immunoSEQ multiplex PCR; TCRdb's version includes in-frame clones alone and lacks a portion of them. The table has some 28,000 clones, about 89% seen once. Genomic DNA came from blood regulatory T cells gated CD4+ CD25-high CD127-low. The data also belong to a second study, concerning regulatory T cells. Per that paper: Amplification used 52 TRBV primers and 13 TRBJ primers.

The source material was Tregs sorted from blood. The origin of the receptors is a human donor in good health.

This chain uses TRBV6-1 with TRBJ2-5; D ambiguous. The V and J ends lost 6 bases and 5 bases respectively, with 7 bases between them. The CDR3 runs to 11 residues. Germline V gives CDR1 MNHNS, CDR2 SASEGT. The DNA for the CDR3 is TGTGCCAGCAGCCGCAGGGAGACCCAGTACTTC. Translated: CASSRRETQYF.

V and J are TRBV6-1 and TRBJ1-6; D ambiguous. V shed 4 bases and J shed 10 bases, with 11 bases lying between them. Germline CDR1 reads MNHNS; CDR2 reads SASEGT. The CDR3 contains 13 residues. The CDR3 sequence is CASSGLAASPLHF. As DNA, the CDR3 is TGTGCCAGCAGTGGGTTAGCAGCCTCACCCCTCCACTTT.

J is TRBJ2-1 and V is TRBV4-2, with a tentative D call TRBD1 (6 bases). Germline V gene lookup returns CDR1 LGHNA and CDR2 YNFKEQ. V lost 4 bases to trimming and J lost 7 bases, with 23 bases between them. This CDR3 comprises 17 residues. CDR3: CASSPNPTDRLVNEQFF. CDR3 in DNA: TGTGCCAGCAGCCCAAACCCTACGGACAGACTTGTGAATGAGCAGTTCTTC.

This clone was recorded only once. V is TRBV30 and J is TRBJ2-2; 9 bases agree with TRBD1. CDR1 and CDR2 from the germline V gene are GTSNPN and SVGIG (reference sequence). This CDR3 has 15 residues. V gave up 3 bases and J gave up 2 bases; unmatched junction bases: 4. CDR3 region: CAWRRTGENTGELFF. In nucleotides, the CDR3 is TGTGCCTGGAGGCGGACAGGGGAAAACACCGGGGAGCTGTTTTTT.

The chain employs TRBV12-5 and TRBJ1-1; 10 bases map to TRBD1. After removal of 1 base from V and 5 bases from J, the junction contained 7 bases not matched to a gene. The CDR3 runs 16 residues. Germline CDR1 LGHNT, CDR2 FRNRAP. CDR3 in amino acids: CASGLDRQGAGTEAFF. DNA for the CDR3: TGTGCTAGTGGTTTGGATAGACAGGGGGCCGGGACTGAAGCTTTCTTT.